This is a list of T cell receptor beta chains from one sample in a study of cytotoxic CD8 clonotypes in ibrutinib-treated CLL. The protocol was immunoSEQ multiplex PCR, while the TCRdb copy is restricted to in-frame clones and leaves out a portion. The sample has about 50,000 clones; roughly three fifths are singletons. Sequencing used PBMCs, obtained after 24 months of ibrutinib treatment. The receptors derive from a human donor with chronic lymphocytic leukemia. Both conserved end residues are trimmed from each CDR3. The D gene is left open where the match is weak. Expanded clones are given a class, and other clones once, few, many or no size at all.

>NA|TRBV19|TRBJ2-3|NA
ASSRSSFTDTQY
>NA|TRBV9|TRBJ1-6|NA
ASSVGGFDSPLH
>NA|TRBV19|TRBJ1-2|many
ASSWAAGDGNGYT
>TRBD1|TRBV19|TRBJ2-7|NA
ASMGTGTYEQY
>NA|TRBV29-1|TRBJ2-2|NA
SVPGVNTGELF
>NA|TRBV11-2|TRBJ2-5|NA
ASSFTELETQY
>NA|TRBV9|TRBJ1-1|NA
ASSGARAKNTEAF
>TRBD1|TRBV9|TRBJ2-1|NA
ASSVEDRAYNEQF
>NA|TRBV6-1|TRBJ2-5|once
ASSEDSETQY
>TRBD1|TRBV7-8|TRBJ1-1|NA
ASSEQGAVNTEAF
>NA|TRBV21-1|TRBJ2-7|NA
ASSQGSYEQY
>NA|TRBV7-6|TRBJ1-1|NA
ASSLGPGQDTEAF
>TRBD2|TRBV28|TRBJ2-3|NA
ASSLPGTSGTDTQY
>NA|TRBV5-4|TRBJ2-5|NA
ASSLDRSQETQY
>TRBD2|TRBV5-1|TRBJ2-7|NA
ASSSQTSGGGFPYEQY
>NA|TRBV5-6|TRBJ2-1|NA
ASSLVAEQF
>NA|TRBV9|TRBJ2-1|NA
ASSVGISLPYNEQF
>TRBD2|TRBV5-1|TRBJ2-2|once
ASSFGLANTGELF